These 25 T cell receptor beta chains came from one sample sequenced in a study of blood T cell repertoires in COVID-19. The table came from immunoSEQ multiplex PCR; TCRdb's copy has only in-frame clones and leaves some out. The repertoire consists of 200,000 to 300,000 clones, with 65% to 85% occurring once and the leading ten covering more than 5.5%. Sequenced: peripheral blood. These receptor sequences come from a human donor in a cohort sampled during active COVID-19.

This clone showed up many times. V usage is TRBV7-9 and J usage is TRBJ1-3; D remains unclear. Trimming pared 1 base from V and 0 bases from J, leaving 7 bases between. Germline assignment: CDR1 SEHNR and CDR2 FQNEAQ (reference sequence). There are 15 residues in the CDR3. CDR3 DNA sequence: TGTGCCAGCAGCTTAGACGCGGGCTCTGGAAACACCATATATTTT. It is translated as CASSLDAGSGNTIYF.

The rearrangement links TRBV4-1 to TRBJ2-5, with TRBD2 identical over 12 bases. Germline values: CDR1 MGHRA, CDR2 YSYEKL. J lost 2 bases, V lost 0 bases, and 7 bases had no gene match. CDR3 length: 18 amino acids. In nucleotides, the CDR3 is TGCGCCAGCAGCCAAGATCCGAACCTAGCGGGAGGGCAAGAGACCCAGTACTTC. Translating it yields CASSQDPNLAGGQETQYF.

The chain is built from TRBV9 and TRBJ1-1; D gene unclear. The ends were cut back, 3 bases at V and 1 base at J, with 13 bases in the middle. This CDR3 has 15 amino acids. Germline V lookup: CDR1 SGDLS, CDR2 YYNGEE. The CDR3 nucleotides read TGTGCCAGCAGCGCGGCGATGAGGAAGAACACTGAAGCTTTCTTT. It translates to CASSAAMRKNTEAFF.

The V gene is TRBV7-6, the J gene TRBJ2-1; 7 nucleotides match TRBD2. Germline trimming cut 1 base from V and 6 bases from J; bases unmatched to any gene: 9. This CDR3 is built from 16 residues. Germline CDR1 SGHVS, CDR2 FNYEAQ. This CDR3 reads CASSLEGLAVLNEQFF. For the CDR3, the DNA is TGTGCCAGCAGCTTAGAGGGGCTAGCGGTCCTCAATGAGCAGTTCTTC.

This clone was picked up one time. CDR3 nucleotide sequence: TGTGCCAGTAGTGGCCAGGTCCTAGAGACCCAGTACTTC. As protein: CASSGQVLETQYF. This chain joins TRBV19 and TRBJ2-5; no firm D call. CDR1 is LNHDA, CDR2 SQIVND, per germline (reference sequence). The CDR3 covers 13 residues. The V gene lost 5 bases and the J gene lost 4 bases, with 11 bases spanning the gap.

The J gene is TRBJ2-1, the V gene TRBV7-9; 8 bases are a match to TRBD1. Germline CDR1 and CDR2: SEHNR and FQNEAQ (reference sequence). The CDR3 loop spans 14 amino acids. J gave up 8 bases and V 7 bases, and 10 bases lay outside the gene matches. CDR3 nucleotide sequence: TGTGCCAGCACGGGAAGGACAGGGAGGTATGAGCAGTTCTTC. Amino acid sequence: CASTGRTGRYEQFF. The full variable domain, rest sourced from reference TRBV7-9 and TRBJ2-1, is DTGVSQNPRHKITKRGQNVTFRCDPISEHNRLYWYRQTLGQGPEFLTYFQNEAQLEKSRLLSDRFSAERPKGSFSTLEIQRTEQGDSAMYLCASTGRTGRYEQFFGPGTRLTVL.

This chain uses TRBV2 with TRBJ2-5; TRBD2 might be the D (7 bases). This CDR3 contains 14 residues. Trimming left V 6 bases short and J 5 bases short, with 16 bases between. The germline gives CDR1 SNHLY, CDR2 FYNNEI. The DNA of the CDR3 is TGTGCCAGCAGGACCGCCGGGGGGCGGGAGACCCAGTACTTC. Encoded protein: CASRTAGGRETQYF.

The chain couples TRBV19 to TRBJ1-2; 8 positions agree with TRBD1. The CDR3 length is 18 residues. Per the germline V gene, CDR1 is LNHDA and CDR2 is SQIVND (reference sequence). With 3 bases clipped from V and 5 bases from J, the junction kept 17 bases outside the gene matches. The CDR3 region has the DNA TGTGCCAGTAGTATTCCCGGACAGGGAACATACTTACCGTATGGCTACACCTTC. Encoded protein: CASSIPGQGTYLPYGYTF. Supplemented by reference TRBV19 and TRBJ1-2, the full variable domain reads DGGITQSPKYLFRKEGQNVTLSCEQNLNHDAMYWYRQDPGQGLRLIYYSQIVNDFQKGDIAEGYSVSREKKESFPLTVTSAQKNPTAFYLCASSIPGQGTYLPYGYTFGSGTRLTVV.

The count of this clone is one. CDR3 amino acids: CATARVETQYF. CDR3 nucleotide sequence: TGTGCCACCGCACGAGTGGAGACCCAGTACTTC. The chain has TRBV24-1 and TRBJ2-5, with no clear D. V lost 9 bases and J 5 bases, leaving 9 bases between the germline ends. The V gene's germline CDR1 is KGHDR and CDR2 SFDVKD. This CDR3 spans 11 amino acids.

The chain uses TRBV25-1 and TRBJ1-6; D uncertain. CDR3 size: 15 residues. Trimming removed 1 base from V and 10 bases from J, with 14 bases in between. In germline, CDR1 is MGHDK, CDR2 SYGVNS. CDR3 bases: TGTGCCAGCAGTGAATCCAGACACTCACGGTCACCCCTCCACTTT. Protein sequence: CASSESRHSRSPLHF. The whole variable domain, filled in from reference TRBV25-1 and TRBJ1-6, reads EADIYQTPRYLVIGTGKKITLECSQTMGHDKMYWYQQDPGMELHLIHYSYGVNSTEKGDLSSESTVSRIRTEHFPLTLESARPSHTSQYLCASSESRHSRSPLHFGNGTRLTVT.

This sequence joins TRBV6-6 and TRBJ1-4, with D maybe TRBD1 (5 bases). CDR1 is MNHNY, CDR2 SVGAGI, per germline (reference sequence). The CDR3 covers 15 residues. V was pared by 2 bases and J by 6 bases, with 13 bases between. CDR3 DNA sequence: TGTGCCAGCAGTTACCTGGGGGGTAGGGATGAAAAACTGTTTTTT. Its translation: CASSYLGGRDEKLFF.

The rearrangement joins TRBV28 to TRBJ2-1, with TRBD2 matching over 12 bases. The germline V gene encodes CDR1 MDHEN and CDR2 SYDVKM. With V trimmed by 4 bases and J by 6 bases, 4 bases remained unmatched. The CDR3 is 15 residues long. The CDR3 sequence is CASSSTSGRSNEQFF. CDR3 nucleotides: TGTGCCAGCAGTTCGACTAGCGGGAGAAGCAATGAGCAGTTCTTC.

The chain couples TRBV3-1 (or the pseudogene TRBV3-2) to TRBJ2-5; TRBD2 aligns across 7 bases. Germline V gives CDR1 LGHDT, CDR2 YNNKEL (reference sequence). This CDR3 comprises 15 residues. V shed 0 bases, J shed 7 bases, and the junction held 8 bases outside the gene matches. Here the CDR3 DNA reads TGTGCCAGCAGCCAAGATCTTGGACTAGTTGGGACCCAGTACTTC. Encoded protein: CASSQDLGLVGTQYF.

The CDR3 region is CASSESRGFGQPQHF. The CDR3 region has the DNA TGTGCCAGCAGTGAATCCCGGGGGTTTGGGCAGCCCCAGCATTTT. V is TRBV25-1 and J is TRBJ1-5; D might be TRBD1 (5 bases). This CDR3 spans 15 amino acids. CDR1 is MGHDK, CDR2 SYGVNS, per germline. V shed 1 base and J shed 7 bases, with 14 bases lying between them.

The chain is built from TRBV6-6 and TRBJ1-2, with D possibly being TRBD1 (6 bases). The CDR3 length is 13 residues. V lost 5 bases, J lost 4 bases, and 11 bases lay in between. Germline V CDR1 and CDR2: MNHNY, SVGAGI (reference sequence). CDR3 protein: CASSSRDTYGYTF. Here the CDR3 DNA reads TGTGCCAGCAGTAGCCGGGACACCTATGGCTACACCTTC.

This clone showed up just once. The chain is built from TRBV5-1 and TRBJ2-3; 8 nucleotides match TRBD2. Germline CDR1 reads SGHRS; CDR2 reads YFSETQ. Trimming at V came to 3 bases and at J to 2 bases, leaving 11 bases not matched to a gene. The CDR3 runs to 17 residues. The CDR3 protein is CASSSTGLALNTDTQYF. The CDR3 DNA reads TGCGCCAGCAGCTCCACAGGACTAGCCTTGAACACAGATACGCAGTATTTT.

This clone was counted a few times. The genes are TRBV2 and TRBJ2-1; maybe TRBD2 (6 bases). V was cut by 8 bases and J by 2 bases, with 13 bases left in between. The CDR3 has 14 amino acids. CDR1 SNHLY and CDR2 FYNNEI come from the germline V gene. Here the CDR3 reads CASGLRDPYNEQFF. The CDR3 nucleotides read TGTGCCAGCGGACTAAGGGACCCCTACAATGAGCAGTTCTTC.

V and J are TRBV27 and TRBJ2-1; D not certain. This CDR3 is built from 11 residues. The V end lost 1 base, the J end lost 10 bases, and 5 bases lay between the germline ends. CDR1 MNHEY and CDR2 SMNVEV come from the germline V gene (reference sequence). CDR3 in DNA: TGTGCCAGCAGTTTATTGCAGGAGCAGTTCTTC. Amino acids: CASSLLQEQFF.

This rearrangement joins TRBV2 to TRBJ2-1, with 7 nucleotides matching TRBD1. V dropped 4 bases and J dropped 1; count of bases not matched to a gene: 4. Germline CDR1 and CDR2: SNHLY and FYNNEI. CDR3 length equals 15 residues. This chain's CDR3 is CASSVLTGSYNEQFF. CDR3 DNA sequence: TGTGCCAGCAGTGTACTGACAGGGTCCTACAATGAGCAGTTCTTC.

This chain uses TRBV19 with TRBJ2-7, with 9 bases matching TRBD2. Germline V gene lookup returns CDR1 LNHDA and CDR2 SQIVND (reference sequence). Trimming removed 3 bases from V and 3 bases from J; junction bases left unmatched: 6. The CDR3 sequence is 15 residues long. CDR3 sequence (DNA): TGTGCCAGTAGTATTTCGGCTAGCGGGAACTACGAGCAGTACTTC. Translated: CASSISASGNYEQYF.

This chain connects TRBV9 to TRBJ1-1; 8 bases are shared with TRBD1. The ends lost 4 bases at V and 7 bases at J; junction bases unmatched: 6. The CDR3 is made up of 13 amino acids. Germline V gene data show CDR1 as SGDLS and CDR2 as YYNGEE. The CDR3 nucleotides are TGTGCCAGCAGCAAAGCCGGGACAGGTGAAGCTTTCTTT. Protein sequence: CASSKAGTGEAFF.

This sequence joins TRBV6-1 and TRBJ1-2; 10 bases map to TRBD1. Germline-derived CDR1 and CDR2 are MNHNS and SASEGT. This CDR3 comprises 18 residues. The junction had 12 bases not matched to a gene; V was cut back by 4 bases and J by 1 base. The CDR3 DNA follows: TGTGCCAGCAGTGTCCGGGACAGGGGATATTCGATTAACTATGGCTACACCTTC. It specifies CASSVRDRGYSINYGYTF.

The CDR3 nucleotides read TGTGCCACCTTGAAGGAGGCCCCATCCTACAATGAGCAGTTCTTC. Amino acids: CATLKEAPSYNEQFF. This rearrangement joins TRBV11-2 to TRBJ2-1, with a tentative D call TRBD2 (5 bases). The CDR3 totals 15 residues. CDR1 is SGHAT, CDR2 FQNNGV, per germline. V gave up 10 bases and J gave up 1 base, with 17 bases separating them.

The chain employs TRBV7-2 and TRBJ2-1; TRBD2 agrees at 7 bases. The CDR3 totals 14 residues. V lost 1 base to trimming and J lost 10 bases; unmatched junction nucleotides: 7. Germline V gene sequence: CDR1 SGHTA, CDR2 FQGNSA. The CDR3 region has the DNA TGTGCCAGCAGCTTAGACAGCGGCGGGGGAGAGCAGTTCTTC. Translation gives CASSLDSGGGEQFF.

This clone came up once. The V gene is TRBV12-3 or TRBV12-4, the J gene TRBJ1-1; tentative D call: TRBD1 (5 bases). Trimming shortened V by 2 bases and J by 8 bases, and 9 bases separated the two germline ends. The CDR3 extends over 12 amino acids. The CDR3 coding sequence is TGTGCCAGCAGTTTAACGACAGCCGAAGCTTTCTTT. Encoded protein: CASSLTTAEAFF.